This TCR beta chain appears in the sequencing data of a study of shared clonotypes between healthy human individuals. Overall study: Each donor's CD4 naive and CD4 memory cells filled three plates apiece, CD8 naive two, and CD8 memory one. Regarding the study as a whole: Generally, naive subsets came out with larger estimated richness than memory subsets.

Worth noting for this clone: Its target is unknown.

The deep-level immunoSEQ assay was used. TCRdb's copy holds only in-frame clones and misses some; the assay was immunoSEQ multiplex PCR. The table records 2,100,000 or so clones, around 95% of them present only once. From germline, CDR1 is SEHNR and CDR2 FQNEAQ (reference sequence). J gave up 10 bases and V 5 bases, and 10 bases lay outside the gene matches. The CDR3 totals 14 residues. Into CD45RA+ naive and CD45RA-negative memory subsets, the CD4+ cells were split. The V gene is TRBV7-9, the J gene TRBJ1-4, with 7 bases fitting TRBD1. This TCR derives from a man younger than 35 in good health. The sequenced sample consisted of naive CD4+ T cells sorted from blood. The subset here: CD45RA+ positively selected. The CDR3 coding sequence is TGTGCCAGCAGCACAACAGGGGATTATGCAAAACTGTTTTTT. Protein product: CASSTTGDYAKLFF.